This passage covers 27 T cell receptor beta chains from one sample sequenced in a study of regulatory T cells in long-lasting Graves disease. To make TCR beta libraries, researchers used iRepertoire HTBI primers and Arm-PCR of CDR3 regions. From the multiplex PCR reads, TCRdb called clonotypes with MiXCR, one entry per CDR3 protein. The data show 530,000 or so distinct CDR3 sequences, 15% to 20% seen once. The time point is: newly diagnosed GD, antithyroid drugs for less than 3 months. The TCR library was made from RNA extracted from PBMCs. These same data were also listed under a study on T cells in Graves' hyperthyroidism and ophthalmopathy.

The starting material was peripheral blood mononuclear cells (PBMCs), obtained at new diagnosis, from a patient treated with antithyroid drugs. The receptors here all came from a man younger than 35 with Graves disease.

The V call is TRBV3-1, the J call TRBJ2-5; D gene uncertain. The germline CDR1 and CDR2 sequences are LGHDT and YNNKEL (reference sequence). The CDR3 contains 13 residues. V gave up 3 bases and J gave up 5 bases, with 10 bases separating them. The CDR3 here is CASSHPSPETQYF. The DNA for the CDR3 is TGTGCCAGCAGCCATCCCTCGCCGGAGACCCAGTACTTC.

In this sample, this clonotype turned up a few times. The gene calls are TRBV7-2 and TRBJ2-1; TRBD2 might be the D (7 bases). Germline lookup yields CDR1 SGHTA and CDR2 FQGNSA. CDR3 length: 18 residues. Trimming left V 4 bases short and J 8 bases short, with 27 bases between. The CDR3: CASSWGAVGGGSKDEQFF. CDR3 coding DNA: TGTGCCAGCAGCTGGGGGGCCGTCGGTGGCGGGAGTAAGGATGAGCAGTTCTTC.

This clonotype was detected many times. The chain joins TRBV5-1 to TRBJ2-1; D is perhaps TRBD1 (6 bases). The CDR3 runs 15 residues. V gave up 4 bases and J gave up 1 base, with 12 bases separating them. The germline gives CDR1 SGHRS, CDR2 YFSETQ. The chain's CDR3 is CASSAEGDSYNEQFF. The CDR3 nucleotides read TGCGCCAGCAGCGCTGAGGGGGATTCCTACAATGAGCAGTTCTTC.

This clonotype was recorded at least ten times. The rearrangement links TRBV5-1 to TRBJ1-1; D is perhaps TRBD1 (5 bases). Trimming shortened V by 0 bases and J by 4 bases, and 13 bases separated the two germline ends. This CDR3 has 15 amino acids. CDR1 and CDR2 (germline): SGHRS, YFSETQ. The CDR3 bases are TGCGCCAGCAGCTTGGTCGCGGCGGGGGGCACTGAAGCTTTCTTT. Its translation is CASSLVAAGGTEAFF. The variable domain in full, with the rest retrieved from reference TRBV5-1 and TRBJ1-1, is KAGVTQTPRYLIKTRGQQVTLSCSPISGHRSVSWYQQTPGQGLQFLFEYFSETQRNKGNFPGRFSGRQFSNSRSEMNVSTLELGDSALYLCASSLVAAGGTEAFFGQGTRLTVV.

The chain recombines TRBV3-1 with TRBJ2-7, with 7 bases aligning to TRBD2. J lost 5 bases, V lost 1 base, and 5 bases had no gene match. This CDR3 is 14 amino acids long. From germline, CDR1 is LGHDT and CDR2 YNNKEL (reference sequence). CDR3 region: CASSQGGGPHEQYF. In DNA, the CDR3 is TGTGCCAGCAGCCAAGGGGGGGGACCGCACGAGCAGTACTTC.

This clonotype has a count of ten or more. The V gene is TRBV30, the J gene TRBJ2-3, with D possibly called TRBD1 or TRBD2 (5 bases each). This CDR3 spans 13 amino acids. V lost 5 bases and J 6 bases, leaving 15 bases between the germline ends. CDR1 is GTSNPN and CDR2 is SVGIG in the germline V gene (reference sequence). CDR3 residues: CAWGARAWDTQYF. CDR3 sequence (DNA): TGTGCCTGGGGGGCGAGGGCGTGGGATACGCAGTATTTT.

The chain uses TRBV7-2 and TRBJ2-1; no reliable D call. The V end was cut by 5 bases, the J end by 0 bases, with 14 bases between. Germline CDR1 reads SGHTA; CDR2 reads FQGNSA. The CDR3 consists of 16 residues. The CDR3 coding sequence is TGTGCCAGCAGCATCCGAGCGATTAGCTCCTACAATGAGCAGTTCTTC. Amino acid sequence: CASSIRAISSYNEQFF.

This clonotype was seen at least ten times. The chain couples TRBV29-1 to TRBJ2-7; D is perhaps TRBD1 or TRBD2 (5 bases each). Germline CDR1 SQVTM, CDR2 ANQGSEA. The CDR3 is 14 residues long. The germline V and J ends were trimmed by 0 bases and 5 bases, with 14 bases remaining between them. The CDR3: CSVEDGEGSDEQYF. As DNA, the CDR3 is TGCAGCGTTGAAGATGGAGAGGGGTCCGACGAGCAGTACTTC.

The chain combines TRBV25-1 with TRBJ2-7; possible D gene TRBD2, 5 bases. The CDR3 consists of 12 residues. V was clipped by 5 bases and J by 7 bases, with 12 bases between them. From germline, CDR1 is MGHDK and CDR2 SYGVNS. CDR3 region: CASSSPGGEQYF. Here the CDR3 DNA reads TGTGCCAGCAGTTCTCCAGGCGGGGAGCAGTACTTC.

This clonotype has ten or more counts. This rearrangement joins TRBV7-3 to TRBJ2-1; D ambiguous. This CDR3 contains 14 residues. The V and J ends lost 2 bases and 6 bases respectively, with 11 bases between them. The V gene's germline CDR1 is SGHTA and CDR2 FQGTGA. This chain's CDR3 is CASSLHRVGNEQFF. CDR3 nucleotide sequence: TGTGCCAGCAGCTTACATAGGGTAGGCAATGAGCAGTTCTTC.

The V gene is TRBV11-3, the J gene TRBJ1-1, with D possibly being TRBD1 (5 bases). CDR3 length: 16 residues. Deletions cut 3 bases from V and 2 bases from J, with 16 bases between. In germline, CDR1 is SGHNT, CDR2 YENEEA. The CDR3 sequence is CASSLGIRWGNTEAFF. CDR3 bases: TGTGCCAGCAGCTTGGGGATCCGGTGGGGCAACACTGAAGCTTTCTTT.

This clonotype turned up a few times. V and J are TRBV6-1 and TRBJ2-7, with D unclear. V was trimmed by 3 bases and J by 3 bases, leaving 18 bases between them. CDR3 size: 16 residues. Germline V lookup: CDR1 MNHNS, CDR2 SASEGT. CDR3 coding DNA: TGTGCCAGCAGTGACCCCCGTCATATGGGCATCTACGAGCAGTACTTC. Protein: CASSDPRHMGIYEQYF.

This clonotype has ten or more counts. The V call is TRBV5-1, the J call TRBJ2-5; weak D call: TRBD1 (5 bases). Per germline, CDR1 SGHRS and CDR2 YFSETQ. The CDR3 consists of 13 residues. V lost 3 bases to trimming and J lost 4 bases, with 10 bases between them. CDR3 loop: CASSSTVRETQYF. CDR3 in DNA: TGCGCCAGCAGCTCGACAGTCCGAGAGACCCAGTACTTC. Full variable domain (rest looked up from reference TRBV5-1 and TRBJ2-5): KAGVTQTPRYLIKTRGQQVTLSCSPISGHRSVSWYQQTPGQGLQFLFEYFSETQRNKGNFPGRFSGRQFSNSRSEMNVSTLELGDSALYLCASSSTVRETQYFGPGTRLLVL.

This clonotype was seen more than once but under ten times. The chain joins TRBV15 to TRBJ2-1; TRBD2 matches 8 bases. The junction had 8 bases not matched to a gene; V was cut back by 3 bases and J by 7 bases. CDR3 length equals 15 residues. Germline loops: CDR1 LNHNV, CDR2 YYDKDF (reference sequence). The CDR3 sequence: CATSSEAGVGNEQFF. The CDR3 DNA sequence: TGTGCCACCAGCAGTGAAGCGGGGGTGGGGAATGAGCAGTTCTTC.

This clonotype was seen repeatedly, ten times or more. The chain links TRBV2 to TRBJ2-7; perhaps TRBD1 as D (5 bases). This CDR3 region has 14 residues. Germline-derived CDR1 and CDR2 are SNHLY and FYNNEI. Deletions cut 3 bases from V and 0 bases from J, with 9 bases between. The CDR3 coding sequence is TGTGCCAGCAGTGACCAGGGCCTCTCCTACGAGCAGTACTTC. This translates into CASSDQGLSYEQYF.

At least ten counts were recorded for this clonotype. The J gene is TRBJ2-1, the V gene TRBV5-1, with D maybe TRBD1 (8 bases). The CDR3 has 14 residues. The V gene's germline CDR1 is SGHRS and CDR2 YFSETQ. V gave up 4 bases and J gave up 7 bases, with 15 bases separating them. CDR3 protein: CASSDPQGGNEQFF. CDR3 coding DNA: TGCGCCAGCAGCGACCCACAGGGGGGGAATGAGCAGTTCTTC.

The chain combines TRBV29-1 with TRBJ1-2; D ambiguous. Per the germline V gene, CDR1 is SQVTM and CDR2 is ANQGSEA. V shed 0 bases and J shed 5 bases, with 13 bases lying between them. This CDR3 has 14 residues. CDR3 sequence: CSVEDESRSYGYTF. The CDR3, as DNA: TGCAGCGTTGAAGATGAATCCCGATCTTATGGCTACACCTTC.

The V gene is TRBV12-5, the J gene TRBJ2-4; TRBD1 or TRBD2 may be the D gene (5 bases each). Trimming took off 10 bases at V and 6 bases at J, with 16 bases between the two ends. Germline CDR1 LGHNT, CDR2 FRNRAP. The CDR3 extends over 13 amino acids. CDR3: CATSRDPGNIQYF. CDR3 nucleotide sequence: TGTGCTACAAGTCGGGACCCGGGAAACATTCAGTACTTC.

This clonotype was picked up a small number of times. This chain connects TRBV30 to TRBJ1-1; perhaps TRBD1 as D (5 bases). Germline assignment: CDR1 GTSNPN and CDR2 SVGIG (reference sequence). The length of the CDR3 is 13 residues. V lost 4 bases to trimming and J lost 6 bases, with 15 bases between them. The CDR3 sequence: CAWTRGVSAEAFF. CDR3 bases: TGTGCCTGGACACGAGGGGTGTCGGCTGAAGCTTTCTTT.

The chain employs TRBV29-1 and TRBJ1-1, with D tentatively TRBD1 (6 bases). The CDR3 covers 13 residues. Germline CDR1 SQVTM, CDR2 ANQGSEA. V was pared by 4 bases and J by 0 bases, with 9 bases between. DNA for the CDR3: TGCAGCGTTGGCGGGACACTGAACACTGAAGCTTTCTTT. This sequence encodes CSVGGTLNTEAFF.

This clonotype was seen ten or more times. The chain links TRBV4-1 to TRBJ2-7; 9 positions agree with TRBD2. The CDR3 runs to 15 residues. Germline V lookup: CDR1 MGHRA, CDR2 YSYEKL. V shed 0 bases and J 7 bases; nucleotides not matched to a gene: 7. CDR3 nucleotide sequence: TGCGCCAGCAGCCAAGATACTAGCGGGCCCTCAGAGCAGTACTTC. It encodes CASSQDTSGPSEQYF.

This clonotype was counted many times. This chain joins TRBV6-1 and TRBJ2-1, with D possibly being TRBD2 (5 bases). CDR1 and CDR2 (germline): MNHNS, SASEGT. Trimming took off 7 bases at V and 2 bases at J, with 15 bases between the two ends. This CDR3 has 15 amino acids. This CDR3 is CASTPLGITYNEQFF. In DNA form, the CDR3 reads TGTGCCAGCACCCCACTCGGGATCACCTACAATGAGCAGTTCTTC.

This clonotype was observed many times. This chain links TRBV30 with TRBJ1-6, with D uncertain. The CDR3 totals 14 residues. Germline assignment: CDR1 GTSNPN and CDR2 SVGIG (reference sequence). Trimming pared 4 bases from V and 9 bases from J, leaving 16 bases between. The CDR3 nucleotides read TGTGCCTGGACCCCCGGATCAGCGGGTTCACCCCTCCACTTT. The encoded protein is CAWTPGSAGSPLHF.

The chain joins TRBV4-2 to TRBJ2-5, with TRBD2 matching 9 bases. Germline assignment: CDR1 LGHNA and CDR2 YNFKEQ. This CDR3 region has 14 residues. V lost 1 base, J lost 4 bases, and 1 base stayed unmatched. The chain's CDR3 is CASSQGSGRETQYF. The CDR3 DNA reads as TGTGCCAGCAGCCAAGGTAGCGGGAGAGAGACCCAGTACTTC.

This clonotype was seen at least ten times. The genes are TRBV19 and TRBJ1-1, with 8 bases fitting TRBD1. Germline-derived CDR1 and CDR2 are LNHDA and SQIVND (reference sequence). The CDR3 consists of 14 residues. The V and J ends lost 10 bases and 4 bases, in that order; junction bases with no gene match: 11. CDR3 loop: CAMRTGPGATEAFF. DNA of the CDR3: TGTGCCATGAGGACAGGGCCGGGGGCCACTGAAGCTTTCTTT.

This clonotype showed up just a few times. The genes are TRBV5-1 and TRBJ1-3; D not certain. Trimming stripped 3 bases from V and 1 base from J, with 11 bases between. Germline V gives CDR1 SGHRS, CDR2 YFSETQ. The CDR3 is 15 residues long. The CDR3: CASSSAPGSGNTIYF. The CDR3 coding sequence is TGCGCCAGCAGCTCCGCTCCGGGATCTGGAAACACCATATATTTT.

This clonotype was counted between two and nine times. The genes are TRBV10-3 and TRBJ1-1, with a weak D call TRBD1 (5 bases). Germline CDR1 reads ENHRY; CDR2 reads SYGVKD. The CDR3 has 15 residues. Trimming pared 10 bases from V and 0 bases from J, leaving 18 bases between. The CDR3 spells CASVQQGVMNTEAFF. Here the CDR3 DNA reads TGTGCCAGCGTGCAGCAAGGGGTGATGAACACTGAAGCTTTCTTT.